This TCR beta chain was recovered during a study of blood T cells in healthy people across ages. On the study more broadly: Template switching retrieved approximately one barcoded beta molecule for each two T cells.

Then a second PCR, running about 6 to 12 cycles, was carried out with a sample-barcoded 5' primer and a J-beta primer mix. TCRdb fed the 5' RACE reads into MiXCR, producing one record per CDR3 protein. This table has approximately 350,000 distinct CDR3 sequences, over 45% appearing once. Germline lookup yields CDR1 WSHSY and CDR2 SAAADI. This CDR3 has 14 residues. Trimming took 8 bases from V and 5 from J, leaving 16 bases between them. This receptor was identified in a man aged 60 to 75 in good health. The V gene is TRBV10-2, the J gene TRBJ2-1; D possibly corresponds to TRBD2 (6 bases). Material for sequencing was blood. This CDR3 is CASGPEGRDNEQFF. The CDR3 DNA sequence: TGCGCCAGCGGGCCGGAGGGGCGGGACAATGAGCAGTTCTTC.